The 14 T cell receptor beta chains given below trace back to one sample, sequenced in a study of CD8+ T cells in alopecia areata. Sequencing relied on a cDNA template that was reverse transcribed from extracted RNA. Libraries were prepared by immunoSEQ multiplex PCR; TCRdb keeps only in-frame clonotypes and omits some of them. This table holds 90,000 to 100,000 clones, about two fifths found once. Sequencing input: CD4+ T cells sorted from blood. Receptors originate from a human donor with alopecia areata.

The chain couples TRBV5-6 to TRBJ2-7; tentatively, D is TRBD1 or TRBD2 (6 bases each). The V end was cut by 5 bases, the J end by 3 bases, with 21 bases between. In germline, CDR1 is SGHDT, CDR2 YYEEEE. The CDR3 sequence is 16 residues long. CDR3 sequence (DNA): TGTGCCAGCAGGAGCCGTGGTTTGGGGGGCCTCTACGAGCAGTACTTC. Residues: CASRSRGLGGLYEQYF.

V is TRBV30 and J is TRBJ2-3, with TRBD2 as a possible D gene (6 bases). V was pared by 5 bases and J by 5 bases, with 8 bases between. The CDR3 spans 11 residues. Looked up from germline, CDR1 is GTSNPN and CDR2 is SVGIG (reference sequence). Written as DNA, the CDR3 is TGTGCCTGGGCTAGCGTAGATACGCAGTATTTT. Its translation: CAWASVDTQYF. The full variable domain, rest sourced from reference TRBV30 and TRBJ2-3, is SQTIHQWPATLVQPVGSPLSLECTVEGTSNPNLYWYRQAAGRGLQLLFYSVGIGQISSEVPQNLSASRPQDRQFILSSKKLLLSDSGFYLCAWASVDTQYFGPGTRLTVL.

This clone showed up just a few times. The gene calls are TRBV7-9 and TRBJ2-7; D is possibly TRBD1 (6 bases). The CDR3 is made up of 15 amino acids. V lost 3 bases to trimming and J lost 3 bases, with 15 bases between them. From germline, CDR1 is SEHNR and CDR2 FQNEAQ (reference sequence). In nucleotides, the CDR3 is TGTGCCAGCAGCTTTGATACAGGGTGGGACTACGAGCAGTACTTC. As protein: CASSFDTGWDYEQYF.

The chain carries TRBV29-1 and TRBJ1-1; 7 bases match TRBD1. The CDR3 loop spans 12 amino acids. The germline V gene encodes CDR1 SQVTM and CDR2 ANQGSEA. Germline trimming cut 8 bases from V and 0 bases from J; bases unmatched to any gene: 3. CDR3 loop: CSLGQMNTEAFF. In DNA, the CDR3 is TGCAGCCTGGGACAGATGAACACTGAAGCTTTCTTT.

This clone showed up just a few times. The rearrangement links TRBV7-2 to TRBJ2-3; D gene unclear. Germline loops: CDR1 SGHTA, CDR2 FQGNSA. The CDR3 runs 13 residues. Trimming stripped 5 bases from V and 12 bases from J, with 18 bases between. The CDR3 DNA reads as TGTGCCAGCAGCGCAGCCCTAGGGTACCCTCAGTATTTT. Translated: CASSAALGYPQYF. Full variable domain (remainder filled in from reference TRBV7-2 and TRBJ2-3): GAGVSQSPSNKVTEKGKDVELRCDPISGHTALYWYRQSLGQGLEFLIYFQGNSAPDKSGLPSDRFSAERTGGSVSTLTIQRTQQEDSAVYLCASSAALGYPQYFGPGTRLTVL.

This clone has only a few counts. The V and J genes are TRBV5-6 and TRBJ2-5; 7 nucleotides match TRBD1. The germline V gene has CDR1 SGHDT and CDR2 YYEEEE. J gave up 5 bases and V 4 bases, and 8 bases lay outside the gene matches. The CDR3 is made up of 14 amino acids. The chain's CDR3 is CASSPDRFRETQYF. In DNA form, the CDR3 reads TGTGCCAGCAGCCCGGACAGGTTCCGGGAGACCCAGTACTTC.

This chain uses TRBV5-1 with TRBJ2-7, with a tentative D call TRBD1 (5 bases). The CDR3 totals 15 residues. Germline CDR1 reads SGHRS; CDR2 reads YFSETQ. V gave up 0 bases and J gave up 0 bases, with 10 bases separating them. In DNA, the CDR3 is TGCGCCAGCAGCTTGGACAGGACCCTCTCCTACGAGCAGTACTTC. Translation gives CASSLDRTLSYEQYF.

The gene calls are TRBV29-1 and TRBJ1-4, with 7 bases identical to TRBD1. CDR1 and CDR2 from the germline V gene are SQVTM and ANQGSEA. This CDR3 has 13 residues. Trimming removed 4 bases from V and 8 bases from J; junction bases left unmatched: 7. The CDR3 sequence is CSVGDRVGEKLFF. CDR3 sequence (DNA): TGCAGCGTTGGTGACAGGGTGGGGGAAAAACTGTTTTTT.

The CDR3 sequence: CASSQLTSRGNIQYF. CDR3 coding DNA: TGTGCCAGCAGCCAATTGACTAGCAGGGGAAACATTCAGTACTTC. The chain carries TRBV4-2 and TRBJ2-4; possible D gene TRBD2, 7 bases. The CDR3 covers 15 residues. Trimming removed 2 bases at V and 6 bases at J, with 14 bases between. Looked up from germline, CDR1 is LGHNA and CDR2 is YNFKEQ.

The chain recombines TRBV15 with TRBJ1-6, with D unclear. V was shortened by 5 bases and J by 2 bases, with 7 bases between the two germline ends. Germline V CDR1 and CDR2: LNHNV, YYDKDF (reference sequence). The CDR3 is made up of 14 amino acids. CDR3 sequence reads: CATSSRAYNSPLHF. In DNA form, the CDR3 reads TGTGCCACCAGCTCCCGGGCCTATAATTCACCCCTCCACTTT.

This clone turned up a few times. The rearrangement joins TRBV7-8 to TRBJ1-4; D unclear. Germline V gene lookup returns CDR1 SGHVS and CDR2 FQNEAQ. V was shortened by 5 bases and J by 2 bases, with 12 bases between the two germline ends. The CDR3 loop spans 15 amino acids. CDR3 nucleotide sequence: TGTGCCAGCAGCCCCCGGACGGCGACTAATGAAAAACTGTTTTTT. It specifies CASSPRTATNEKLFF.

This clone was seen only a few times. The genes are TRBV5-4 and TRBJ1-5; D is unclear. The germline V gene has CDR1 SGHNT and CDR2 YYREEE (reference sequence). Trimming took 2 bases from V and 5 from J, leaving 11 bases between them. This CDR3 has 14 residues. As DNA, the CDR3 is TGTGCCAGCAGCTTCAAGCCGAAAGATCAGCCCCAGCATTTT. Encoded protein: CASSFKPKDQPQHF.

The chain carries TRBV6-4 and TRBJ1-2, with D possibly matching TRBD1 (6 bases). The ends were cut back, 7 bases at V and 7 bases at J, with 19 bases in the middle. The CDR3 runs to 14 residues. Germline loops: CDR1 MRHNA, CDR2 SNTAGT. CDR3 nucleotides: TGTGCCAGCACCCCCGGGCCGGGACAATCTGGCTACACCTTC. Its protein is CASTPGPGQSGYTF.

V is TRBV30 and J is TRBJ1-1, with unresolved D. This CDR3 comprises 13 residues. Germline CDR1 reads GTSNPN; CDR2 reads SVGIG (reference sequence). The germline V and J ends were trimmed by 3 bases and 3 bases, with 11 bases remaining between them. The CDR3 reads CAWRIGSHTEAFF. In nucleotides, the CDR3 is TGTGCCTGGAGGATAGGGTCGCACACTGAAGCTTTCTTT. The full variable domain, completed using reference TRBV30 and TRBJ1-1, is SQTIHQWPATLVQPVGSPLSLECTVEGTSNPNLYWYRQAAGRGLQLLFYSVGIGQISSEVPQNLSASRPQDRQFILSSKKLLLSDSGFYLCAWRIGSHTEAFFGQGTRLTVV.